A selection of T cell receptor beta chains follows, all from one sample in a study of blood T cell repertoires in COVID-19. Sequenced by immunoSEQ multiplex PCR; TCRdb stores in-frame clones only, minus some. The repertoire has under 100,000 clones, over 85% of them found once; the top ten carry about 4.5%. Sequencing was performed on peripheral blood. Source of these receptors: a man in his fifties or sixties with active COVID-19. Each CDR3 is given with its conserved first and last residue. The D gene is left open where the match is weak. The size entry is marked missing in some rows and otherwise reads once, few, many or a size class.

V gene: TRBV19
clone size: -
J gene: TRBJ2-4
D gene: TRBD2
CDR3 protein: CASSMMREGRRNIQYF
CDR3 DNA: TGTGCCAGTAGTATGATGCGGGAGGGCCGGAGAAACATTCAGTACTTC

V gene: TRBV6-2/TRBV6-3
clone size: -
J gene: TRBJ2-2
D gene: -
CDR3 protein: CASSYYAGYTGELFF
CDR3 DNA: TGTGCCAGCAGTTATTATGCGGGTTACACCGGGGAGCTGTTTTTT

V gene: TRBV11-3
clone size: -
J gene: TRBJ2-7
D gene: -
CDR3 protein: CASSPSYEQYF
CDR3 DNA: TGTGCCAGCAGCCCTAGCTACGAGCAGTACTTC

V gene: TRBV29-1
clone size: -
J gene: TRBJ2-7
D gene: -
CDR3 protein: CSVRQASYEQYF
CDR3 DNA: TGCAGCGTCAGGCAGGCCTCCTACGAGCAGTACTTC

V gene: TRBV24-1
clone size: -
J gene: TRBJ2-7
D gene: TRBD2
CDR3 protein: CATSDGAGSSYEQYF
CDR3 DNA: TGTGCCACCAGTGACGGAGCGGGGAGCTCCTACGAGCAGTACTTC

V gene: TRBV10-2
clone size: few
J gene: TRBJ2-7
D gene: TRBD1
CDR3 protein: CASRPNRQGFRSSSYEQYF
CDR3 DNA: TGCGCCAGCAGGCCCAATAGACAGGGATTTCGGTCGAGCTCCTACGAGCAGTACTTC

V gene: TRBV28
clone size: -
J gene: TRBJ1-6
D gene: -
CDR3 protein: CASSSPSEVDNSPLHF
CDR3 DNA: TGTGCCAGCAGCTCCCCATCCGAGGTCGACAATTCACCCCTCCACTTT

V gene: TRBV14
clone size: -
J gene: TRBJ2-7
D gene: TRBD1
CDR3 protein: CASSPYGTAISYEQYF
CDR3 DNA: TGTGCCAGCAGCCCCTATGGGACAGCGATCTCCTACGAGCAGTACTTC

V gene: TRBV9
clone size: -
J gene: TRBJ2-1
D gene: TRBD2
CDR3 protein: CASSPPGLAYNEQFF
CDR3 DNA: TGTGCCAGCAGCCCCCCGGGACTAGCGTACAATGAGCAGTTCTTC

V gene: TRBV5-1
clone size: -
J gene: TRBJ2-1
D gene: TRBD2
CDR3 protein: CASSLGTSGGRNEQFF
CDR3 DNA: TGCGCCAGCAGCTTGGGGACTAGCGGGGGGAGGAATGAGCAGTTCTTC

V gene: TRBV18
clone size: -
J gene: TRBJ2-3
D gene: -
CDR3 protein: CASSPPETDTQYF
CDR3 DNA: TGTGCCAGCTCACCACCGGAGACAGATACGCAGTATTTT

V gene: TRBV11-3
clone size: -
J gene: TRBJ2-1
D gene: TRBD2
CDR3 protein: CASSGLALAGGTFSYNEQFF
CDR3 DNA: TGTGCCAGCAGCGGCTTGGCACTAGCGGGGGGGACATTCTCCTACAATGAGCAGTTCTTC

V gene: TRBV6-2/TRBV6-3
clone size: -
J gene: TRBJ2-1
D gene: -
CDR3 protein: CASSYEYRSEQFF
CDR3 DNA: TGTGCCAGCAGTTACGAGTACCGTAGTGAGCAGTTCTTC

V gene: TRBV9
clone size: -
J gene: TRBJ1-1
D gene: -
CDR3 protein: CASSAGVTQGTVAFF
CDR3 DNA: TGTGCCAGCAGCGCAGGTGTCACGCAGGGGACGGTGGCTTTCTTT

V gene: TRBV7-2
clone size: -
J gene: TRBJ2-3
D gene: -
CDR3 protein: CASSLARSFTDTQYF
CDR3 DNA: TGTGCCAGCAGCTTAGCCCGTAGCTTCACAGATACGCAGTATTTT

V gene: TRBV7-6
clone size: -
J gene: TRBJ2-3
D gene: TRBD2
CDR3 protein: CASSLESRGRSTDTQYF
CDR3 DNA: TGTGCCAGCAGCTTAGAATCCCGCGGGAGGAGCACAGATACGCAGTATTTT

V gene: TRBV3-1/TRBV3-2
clone size: -
J gene: TRBJ1-1
D gene: -
CDR3 protein: CASSLNTEAFF
CDR3 DNA: TGTGCCAGCAGCCTAAACACTGAAGCTTTCTTT

V gene: TRBV28
clone size: once
J gene: TRBJ1-4
D gene: -
CDR3 protein: CASSSPIDRTNEKLFF
CDR3 DNA: TGTGCCAGCAGTTCCCCAATAGACAGAACTAATGAAAAACTGTTTTTT

V gene: TRBV20-1
clone size: -
J gene: TRBJ2-4
D gene: -
CDR3 protein: CSASQGGLAKNIQYF
CDR3 DNA: TGCAGTGCTAGTCAGGGGGGCTTAGCCAAAAACATTCAGTACTTC

V gene: TRBV5-5
clone size: once
J gene: TRBJ1-5
D gene: -
CDR3 protein: CASSPMGQGQPQHF
CDR3 DNA: TGTGCCAGCAGCCCCATGGGTCAGGGGCAGCCCCAGCATTTT

V gene: TRBV5-1
clone size: -
J gene: TRBJ2-1
D gene: TRBD2
CDR3 protein: CASSSDGGEYNEQFF
CDR3 DNA: TGCGCCAGCAGCTCCGACGGGGGGGAGTACAATGAGCAGTTCTTC

V gene: TRBV27
clone size: -
J gene: TRBJ2-7
D gene: TRBD2
CDR3 protein: CASSWTSGPIYEQYF
CDR3 DNA: TGTGCCAGCAGTTGGACTAGCGGGCCTATCTACGAGCAGTACTTC

V gene: TRBV19
clone size: -
J gene: TRBJ1-1
D gene: TRBD1
CDR3 protein: CASSIRTGMNTEAFF
CDR3 DNA: TGTGCCAGTAGTATCCGGACAGGGATGAACACTGAAGCTTTCTTT

V gene: TRBV19
clone size: once
J gene: TRBJ1-5
D gene: TRBD1
CDR3 protein: CATRGQGDQPQHF
CDR3 DNA: TGTGCCACGCGGGGACAGGGGGATCAGCCCCAGCATTTT

V gene: TRBV4-1
clone size: -
J gene: TRBJ2-1
D gene: TRBD1
CDR3 protein: CASSPILDRGFNEQFF
CDR3 DNA: TGCGCCAGCAGCCCTATCCTTGACAGGGGGTTCAATGAGCAGTTCTTC

V gene: TRBV2
clone size: -
J gene: TRBJ2-7
D gene: -
CDR3 protein: CASSSRDTYSYEQYF
CDR3 DNA: TGTGCCAGCAGTTCCCGGGACACCTACTCCTACGAGCAGTACTTC